This paragraph covers one TCR beta chain sequence. The source of the sample is a study of blood T cell repertoires in COVID-19. About the research overall: The United States, Italy and Spain provided the acute and convalescent COVID-19 samples.

Germline V lookup: CDR1 MRHNA, CDR2 SNTAGT. The ends were cut back, 11 bases at V and 6 bases at J, with 19 bases in the middle. CDR3 size: 13 residues. Donors were grouped by their self-reported clinical history. Assay used: immunoSEQ multiplex PCR; TCRdb lists only in-frame clones, some missing. The sample has some 460,000 clones; around 90% are singletons. The sequencing input was PBMCs or T cells enriched from blood (not recorded which). The chain recombines TRBV6-4 with TRBJ1-1; D unresolved. This receptor was taken from a young woman who had recovered from COVID-19. CDR3 region: CAPSGFGVPEAFF. Written as DNA, the CDR3 is TGTGCCCCCTCGGGGTTCGGGGTCCCTGAAGCTTTCTTT.